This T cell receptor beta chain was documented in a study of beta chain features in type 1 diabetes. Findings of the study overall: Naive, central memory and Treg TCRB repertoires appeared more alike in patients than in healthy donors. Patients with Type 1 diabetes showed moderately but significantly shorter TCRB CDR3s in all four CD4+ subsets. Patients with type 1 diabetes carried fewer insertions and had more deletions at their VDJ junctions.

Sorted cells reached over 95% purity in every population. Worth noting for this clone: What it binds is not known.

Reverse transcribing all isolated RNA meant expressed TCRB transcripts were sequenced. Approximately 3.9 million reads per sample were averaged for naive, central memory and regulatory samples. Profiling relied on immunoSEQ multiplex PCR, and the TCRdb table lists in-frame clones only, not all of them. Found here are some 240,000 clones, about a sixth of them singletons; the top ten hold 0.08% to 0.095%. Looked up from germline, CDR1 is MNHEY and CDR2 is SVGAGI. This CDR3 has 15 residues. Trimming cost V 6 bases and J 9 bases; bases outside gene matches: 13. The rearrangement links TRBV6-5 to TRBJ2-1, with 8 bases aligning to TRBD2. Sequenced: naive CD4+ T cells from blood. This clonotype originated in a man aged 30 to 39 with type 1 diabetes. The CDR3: CASSPYSGSVGEQFF. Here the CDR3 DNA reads TGTGCCAGCAGCCCCTACAGCGGGAGCGTCGGTGAGCAGTTCTTC.